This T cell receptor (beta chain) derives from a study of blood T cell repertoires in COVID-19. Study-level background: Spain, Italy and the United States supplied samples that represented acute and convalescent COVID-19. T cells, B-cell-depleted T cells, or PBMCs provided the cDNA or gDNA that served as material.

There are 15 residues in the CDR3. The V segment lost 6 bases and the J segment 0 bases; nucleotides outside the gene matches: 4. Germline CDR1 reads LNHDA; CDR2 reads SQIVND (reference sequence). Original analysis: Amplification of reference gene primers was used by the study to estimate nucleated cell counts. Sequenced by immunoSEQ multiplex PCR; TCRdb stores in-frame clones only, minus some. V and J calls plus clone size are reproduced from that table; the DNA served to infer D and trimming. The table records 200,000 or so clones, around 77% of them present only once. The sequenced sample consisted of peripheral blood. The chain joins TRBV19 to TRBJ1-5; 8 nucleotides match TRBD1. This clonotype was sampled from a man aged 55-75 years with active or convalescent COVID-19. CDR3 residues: CASRQGAPSNQPQHF. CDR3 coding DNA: TGTGCCAGTAGGCAGGGGGCGCCTAGCAATCAGCCCCAGCATTTT.